The 27 T cell receptor beta chains presented below share a single source sample, sequenced in a study of identical twins. Each CDR3 protein is one row after TCRdb ran MiXCR on the 5' RACE reads. The table lists approximately 550,000 distinct CDR3 sequences, more than 20% of them singletons. These records were also assigned to another study, of yellow fever vaccine responses in identical twins.

The sequenced sample was CD4+ T cells sorted from blood. All receptors derive from a woman aged 18-35 years in good health.

This chain's CDR3 is CASKSQLVSNQPQHF. In DNA form, the CDR3 reads TGTGCCAGCAAATCACAACTAGTTAGCAATCAGCCCCAGCATTTT. V gene TRBV12-3 or TRBV12-4 combines with J gene TRBJ1-5; D unclear. CDR3 length: 15 amino acids. Deletions cut 7 bases from V and 0 bases from J, with 13 bases between.

The chain has TRBV19 and TRBJ1-1, with D hard to call. The CDR3 contains 14 residues. V was shortened by 3 bases and J by 0 bases, with 8 bases between the two germline ends. Germline V gives CDR1 LNHDA, CDR2 SQIVND (reference sequence). CDR3 residues: CASSIQVMNTEAFF. The CDR3 nucleotides read TGTGCCAGTAGTATTCAGGTCATGAACACTGAAGCTTTCTTT.

In this sample, this clonotype turned up a few times. The chain joins TRBV27 to TRBJ2-7; tentatively, D is TRBD2 (6 bases). The CDR3 is 12 residues long. V dropped 5 bases and J dropped 6 bases, with 11 bases sitting between them. Germline-derived CDR1 and CDR2 are MNHEY and SMNVEV (reference sequence). The CDR3: CASSPRGSEQYF. The CDR3 region has the DNA TGTGCCAGCAGTCCCCGGGGGTCCGAGCAGTACTTC.

The chain's CDR3 is CASSSPSGRAGRNEQYF. The CDR3 region has the DNA TGTGCCAGCAGTTCCCCTAGCGGGAGGGCCGGACGTAACGAGCAGTACTTC. The rearrangement joins TRBV28 to TRBJ2-7; 12 positions agree with TRBD2. The CDR3 is 17 residues long. Germline V gene sequence: CDR1 MDHEN, CDR2 SYDVKM. The junction had 12 bases not matched to a gene; V was cut back by 4 bases and J by 5 bases.

Only one count was recorded for this clonotype. The chain links TRBV7-9 to TRBJ2-3; 9 nucleotides line up with TRBD1. The CDR3 is 15 amino acids. Germline V gene lookup returns CDR1 SEHNR and CDR2 FQNEAQ (reference sequence). The ends lost 6 bases at V and 1 base at J; junction bases unmatched: 5. CDR3 in amino acids: CASRGQGIGTDTQYF. CDR3 DNA sequence: TGTGCCAGCAGAGGACAGGGGATAGGCACAGATACGCAGTATTTT.

In DNA form, the CDR3 reads TGTGCCAGCAGCCAAGATCTTACGGGAGCAAGGGATACGCAGTATTTT. This encodes CASSQDLTGARDTQYF. This chain links TRBV3-1 with TRBJ2-3, with a possible D match to TRBD2 (6 bases). CDR1 and CDR2 (germline): LGHDT, YNNKEL (reference sequence). The CDR3 contains 16 residues. V was cut by 0 bases and J by 6 bases, with 16 bases left in between.

V usage is TRBV29-1 and J usage is TRBJ1-2; a possible D gene is TRBD1 (5 bases). The germline V gene encodes CDR1 SQVTM and CDR2 ANQGSEA. The CDR3 contains 18 residues. Trimming shortened V by 8 bases and J by 4 bases, and 32 bases separated the two germline ends. CDR3 in amino acids: CSLLGPQSGQGSGYGYTF. The CDR3 DNA follows: TGCAGCCTCCTCGGTCCCCAGTCGGGCCAGGGATCGGGCTATGGCTACACCTTC.

J is TRBJ2-2 and V is TRBV29-1; 8 bases align to TRBD2. Germline loops: CDR1 SQVTM, CDR2 ANQGSEA. Trimming cost V 4 bases and J 0 bases; bases outside gene matches: 1. The length of the CDR3 is 14 residues. Written as DNA, the CDR3 is TGCAGCGTTGGTAGCGGGGCGAACACCGGGGAGCTGTTTTTT. This translates into CSVGSGANTGELFF.

CDR3 nucleotide sequence: TGCAGTGCAGGGACTAGCTACGAGCAGTACTTC. It specifies CSAGTSYEQYF. The rearrangement links TRBV20-1 to TRBJ2-7, with 8 positions matching TRBD2. Germline V gene lookup returns CDR1 DFQATT and CDR2 SNEGSKA (reference sequence). The V segment lost 6 bases and the J segment 3 bases; nucleotides outside the gene matches: 1. The CDR3 runs to 11 residues.

The CDR3 region has the DNA TGCGCCAGCAGCTATTCGGGGGCCGGGAGCTCCTATAATTCACCCCTCCACTTT. Amino acids: CASSYSGAGSSYNSPLHF. The rearrangement uses TRBV5-1 and TRBJ1-6; D is possibly TRBD1 (6 bases). The germline V gene has CDR1 SGHRS and CDR2 YFSETQ. V was shortened by 3 bases and J by 0 bases, with 16 bases between the two germline ends. This CDR3 spans 18 amino acids.

This clonotype was observed a few times. This chain connects TRBV5-1 to TRBJ1-1; D remains unclear. Trimming removed 1 base at V and 8 bases at J, with 9 bases between. This CDR3 is 12 amino acids long. Germline CDR1 SGHRS, CDR2 YFSETQ. The CDR3 nucleotides are TGCGCCAGCAGCTTGTCATCGGGAGAAGCTTTCTTT. Protein sequence: CASSLSSGEAFF.

The J gene is TRBJ1-4, the V gene TRBV7-9, with 7 bases identical to TRBD1. The CDR3 sequence is 14 residues long. The trim removed 1 base at V and 6 bases at J, leaving 2 bases unmatched. The germline V gene has CDR1 SEHNR and CDR2 FQNEAQ (reference sequence). The CDR3 protein is CASSLDRGYEKLFF. CDR3 coding DNA: TGTGCCAGCAGCTTAGACAGGGGTTATGAAAAACTGTTTTTT. Full variable domain (outside the CDR3, taken from reference TRBV7-9 and TRBJ1-4): DTGVSQNPRHKITKRGQNVTFRCDPISEHNRLYWYRQTLGQGPEFLTYFQNEAQLEKSRLLSDRFSAERPKGSFSTLEIQRTEQGDSAMYLCASSLDRGYEKLFFGSGTQLSVL.

This clonotype occurred a few times. V and J are TRBV3-1 and TRBJ1-2; TRBD1 matches 10 bases. Germline V gene data show CDR1 as LGHDT and CDR2 as YNNKEL (reference sequence). V shed 4 bases and J 7 bases; nucleotides not matched to a gene: 9. This CDR3 is built from 15 residues. CDR3 coding DNA: TGTGCCAGCAGCCCGAGATGGGACAGGGGACGTGGCTACACCTTC. Its translation: CASSPRWDRGRGYTF.

The gene calls are TRBV18 and TRBJ2-7; TRBD1 might be the D (6 bases). The ends were cut back, 2 bases at V and 6 bases at J, with 14 bases in the middle. This CDR3 has 14 amino acids. The germline CDR1 and CDR2 sequences are KGHSH and LQKENI. CDR3 nucleotide sequence: TGTGCCAGCTCACCAGTGGGGACACCTTCCGAGCAGTACTTC. Amino acid sequence: CASSPVGTPSEQYF.

This chain uses TRBV19 with TRBJ2-1; D not certain. The CDR3 totals 15 residues. Trimming cost V 1 base and J 0 bases, with 7 bases left between them. The germline V gene encodes CDR1 LNHDA and CDR2 SQIVND (reference sequence). CDR3 in amino acids: CASSIGQVSYNEQFF. The CDR3 DNA reads TGTGCCAGTAGTATAGGGCAGGTCTCCTACAATGAGCAGTTCTTC.

This clonotype was seen only a few times. V usage is TRBV6-1 and J usage is TRBJ1-2, with 8 positions matching TRBD1. V gave up 5 bases and J gave up 8 bases; unmatched junction bases: 10. The CDR3 length is 14 residues. Germline assignment: CDR1 MNHNS and CDR2 SASEGT. The CDR3 spells CASSKGGQVKGYTF. CDR3 DNA: TGTGCCAGCAGTAAGGGGGGACAGGTGAAGGGCTACACCTTC.

In its sample, this clonotype was seen many times. CDR3 loop: CSVEGIYYGYTF. In DNA, the CDR3 is TGCAGCGTTGAAGGGATTTATTATGGCTACACCTTC. The V gene is TRBV29-1, the J gene TRBJ1-2; D gene ambiguous. The CDR3 is 12 amino acids. Germline V gene lookup returns CDR1 SQVTM and CDR2 ANQGSEA. V was clipped by 1 base and J by 5 bases, with 8 bases between them.

This clonotype was detected a few times. The genes are TRBV20-1 and TRBJ2-1; D possibly matches TRBD1 or TRBD2 (6 bases each). The CDR3 is 14 residues long. The germline V and J ends were trimmed by 0 bases and 6 bases, with 12 bases remaining between them. Germline loops: CDR1 DFQATT, CDR2 SNEGSKA (reference sequence). As DNA, the CDR3 is TGCAGTGCTAGAGATTGGGGGCGGGGCAATGAGCAGTTCTTC. As protein: CSARDWGRGNEQFF.

J is TRBJ2-1 and V is TRBV2, with 10 bases that match TRBD2. CDR1 and CDR2 from the germline V gene are SNHLY and FYNNEI. The V segment lost 4 bases and the J segment 5 bases; nucleotides outside the gene matches: 8. The CDR3 runs to 16 residues. CDR3 nucleotides: TGTGCCAGCAGTGGGCCTAGCGGGAGAGTTGACAATGAGCAGTTCTTC. Its translation: CASSGPSGRVDNEQFF. Supplemented by reference TRBV2 and TRBJ2-1, the full variable domain reads EPEVTQTPSHQVTQMGQEVILRCVPISNHLYFYWYRQILGQKVEFLVSFYNNEISEKSEIFDDQFSVERPDGSNFTLKIRSTKLEDSAMYFCASSGPSGRVDNEQFFGPGTRLTVL.

The J gene is TRBJ2-7, the V gene TRBV5-1; 9 bases line up with TRBD1. V dropped 4 bases and J dropped 3; count of bases not matched to a gene: 2. This CDR3 spans 13 amino acids. CDR1 is SGHRS and CDR2 is YFSETQ in the germline V gene. The CDR3 DNA follows: TGCGCCAGCAGCACAGGGGGCAACTACGAGCAGTACTTC. Amino acids: CASSTGGNYEQYF.

V is TRBV10-1 and J is TRBJ2-3; 11 bases match TRBD1. Germline CDR1 is WNHNN and CDR2 is SYGVQD (reference sequence). This CDR3 comprises 14 residues. V gave up 6 bases and J gave up 8 bases; unmatched junction bases: 7. The CDR3 region has the DNA TGCGCCAGCAGCGGACAGGGGGCTGGGGTTACGCAGTATTTT. Encoded protein: CASSGQGAGVTQYF.

This chain joins TRBV10-3 and TRBJ2-1, with D unresolved. The ends were cut back, 2 bases at V and 5 bases at J, with 13 bases in the middle. This CDR3 contains 15 residues. The germline CDR1 and CDR2 sequences are ENHRY and SYGVKD. The CDR3 reads CAISENYLYHNEQFF. CDR3 nucleotide sequence: TGTGCCATCAGTGAGAACTATCTTTACCACAATGAGCAGTTCTTC.

The table lists this clonotype with a few counts. The chain couples TRBV5-5 to TRBJ1-1; D gene uncertain. The ends were cut back, 0 bases at V and 0 bases at J, with 9 bases in the middle. Germline CDR1 reads SGHKS; CDR2 reads YYEKEE (reference sequence). CDR3 size: 15 residues. CDR3 bases: TGTGCCAGCAGCTTGGCCCCCACAGTGAACACTGAAGCTTTCTTT. This gives the protein CASSLAPTVNTEAFF.

In its sample, this clonotype was seen a few times. The chain's CDR3 is CSVSQATSSYEQYF. DNA for the CDR3: TGCAGCGTTTCACAGGCCACGAGCTCCTACGAGCAGTACTTC. V and J are TRBV29-1 and TRBJ2-7; tentative D call: TRBD1 (5 bases). The CDR3 loop spans 14 amino acids. Germline values: CDR1 SQVTM, CDR2 ANQGSEA. Trimming stripped 5 bases from V and 0 bases from J, with 14 bases between.

The genes are TRBV15 and TRBJ2-1; 9 positions agree with TRBD2. Germline CDR1 reads LNHNV; CDR2 reads YYDKDF (reference sequence). V lost 5 bases to trimming and J lost 4 bases; unmatched junction nucleotides: 9. This CDR3 has 16 amino acids. The CDR3 sequence is CATSRRGSGRYNEQFF. Here the CDR3 DNA reads TGTGCCACCAGCCGCCGGGGTAGCGGGAGATACAATGAGCAGTTCTTC.

This clonotype has just a few counts. This sequence joins TRBV20-1 and TRBJ2-1; D is undetermined. This CDR3 comprises 12 residues. Germline values: CDR1 DFQATT, CDR2 SNEGSKA (reference sequence). The ends were cut back, 3 bases at V and 5 bases at J, with 8 bases in the middle. This CDR3 is CSASRTDNEQFF. Here the CDR3 DNA reads TGCAGTGCTAGCCGGACCGACAATGAGCAGTTCTTC.

This clonotype appeared a few times. This chain joins TRBV4-1 and TRBJ2-3; D may be TRBD1 or TRBD2 (6 bases each). With 7 bases removed from V and 1 base from J, the gap between germline ends came to 15 bases. The germline gives CDR1 MGHRA, CDR2 YSYEKL. The CDR3 has 15 amino acids. The CDR3 sequence: CASTKEGGRTDTQYF. CDR3 nucleotides: TGCGCCAGCACCAAGGAGGGGGGCCGCACAGATACGCAGTATTTT.